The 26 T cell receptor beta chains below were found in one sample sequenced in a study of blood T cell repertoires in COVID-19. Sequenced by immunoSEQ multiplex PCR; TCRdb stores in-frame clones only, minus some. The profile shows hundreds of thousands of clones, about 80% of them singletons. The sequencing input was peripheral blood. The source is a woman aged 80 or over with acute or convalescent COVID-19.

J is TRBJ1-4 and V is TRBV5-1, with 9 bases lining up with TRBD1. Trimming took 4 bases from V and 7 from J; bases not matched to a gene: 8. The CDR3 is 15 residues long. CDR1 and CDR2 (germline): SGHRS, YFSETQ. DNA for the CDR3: TGCGCCAGCAGCCCAATAAAGGGACAGGGTGAAAAACTGTTTTTT. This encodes CASSPIKGQGEKLFF.

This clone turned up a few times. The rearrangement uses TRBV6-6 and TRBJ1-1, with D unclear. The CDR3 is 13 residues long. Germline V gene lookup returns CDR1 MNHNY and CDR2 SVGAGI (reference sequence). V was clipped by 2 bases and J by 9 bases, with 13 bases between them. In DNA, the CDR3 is TGTGCCAGCAGTTACCCCCAAGAGCCGCAAGCTTTCTTT. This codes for CASSYPQEPQAFF.

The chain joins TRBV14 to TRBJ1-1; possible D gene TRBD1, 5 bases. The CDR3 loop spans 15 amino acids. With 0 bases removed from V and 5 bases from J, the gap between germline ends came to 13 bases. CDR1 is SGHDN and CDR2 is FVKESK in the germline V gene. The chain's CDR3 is CASSQDIRGRTEAFF. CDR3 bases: TGTGCCAGCAGCCAAGATATCCGGGGGAGAACTGAAGCTTTCTTT.

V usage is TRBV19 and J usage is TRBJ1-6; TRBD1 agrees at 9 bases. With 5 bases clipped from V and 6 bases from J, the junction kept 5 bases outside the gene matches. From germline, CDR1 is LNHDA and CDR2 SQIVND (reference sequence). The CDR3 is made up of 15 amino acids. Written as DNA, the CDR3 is TGTGCCAGTAGTCCCGGGACAGGGACTAATTCACCCCTCCACTTT. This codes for CASSPGTGTNSPLHF.

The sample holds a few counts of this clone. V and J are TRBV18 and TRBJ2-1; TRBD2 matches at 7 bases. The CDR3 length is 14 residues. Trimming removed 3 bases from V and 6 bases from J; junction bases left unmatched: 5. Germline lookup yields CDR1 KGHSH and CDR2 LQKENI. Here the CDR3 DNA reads TGTGCCAGCTCACCTGCTAGCGGCCTCAATGAGCAGTTCTTC. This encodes CASSPASGLNEQFF.

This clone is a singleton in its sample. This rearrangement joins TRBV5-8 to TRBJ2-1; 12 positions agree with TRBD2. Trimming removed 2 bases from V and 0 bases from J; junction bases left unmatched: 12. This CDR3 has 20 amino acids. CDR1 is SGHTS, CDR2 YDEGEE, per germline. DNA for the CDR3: TGTGCCAGCAGCTTCCGTAGGACTAGCGGGACTAGTAGCTCCTACAATGAGCAGTTCTTC. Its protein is CASSFRRTSGTSSSYNEQFF.

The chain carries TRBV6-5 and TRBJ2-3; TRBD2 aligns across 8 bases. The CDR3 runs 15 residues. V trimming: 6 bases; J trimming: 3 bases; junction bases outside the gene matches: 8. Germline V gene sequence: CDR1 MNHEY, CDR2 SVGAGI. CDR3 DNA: TGTGCCAGCAGGGGGACTAGACTAAATACAGATACGCAGTATTTT. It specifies CASRGTRLNTDTQYF.

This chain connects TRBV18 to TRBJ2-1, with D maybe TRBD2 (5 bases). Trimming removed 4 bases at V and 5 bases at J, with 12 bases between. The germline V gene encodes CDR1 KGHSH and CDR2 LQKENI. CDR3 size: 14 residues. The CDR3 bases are TGTGCCAGCTCACGAGAGGGCCGAGACAATGAGCAGTTCTTC. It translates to CASSREGRDNEQFF.

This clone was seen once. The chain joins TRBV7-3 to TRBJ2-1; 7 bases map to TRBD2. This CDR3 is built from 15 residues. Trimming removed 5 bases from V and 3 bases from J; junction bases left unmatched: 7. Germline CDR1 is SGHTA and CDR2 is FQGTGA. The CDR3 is CASSPTSDIYNEQFF. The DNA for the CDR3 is TGTGCCAGCAGCCCAACTAGCGACATCTACAATGAGCAGTTCTTC.

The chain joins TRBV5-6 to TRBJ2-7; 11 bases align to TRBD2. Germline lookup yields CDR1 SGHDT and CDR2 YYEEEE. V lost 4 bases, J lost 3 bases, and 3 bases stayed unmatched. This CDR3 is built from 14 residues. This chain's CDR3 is CASSGLAGNYEQYF. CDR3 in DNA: TGTGCCAGCAGCGGACTAGCGGGTAACTACGAGCAGTACTTC.

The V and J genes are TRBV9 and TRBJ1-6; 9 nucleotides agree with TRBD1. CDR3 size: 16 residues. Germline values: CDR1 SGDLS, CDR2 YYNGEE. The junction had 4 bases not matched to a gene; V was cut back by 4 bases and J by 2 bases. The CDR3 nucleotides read TGTGCCAGCAGCCCCAGGACAGGGGCCTATAATTCACCCCTCCACTTT. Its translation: CASSPRTGAYNSPLHF.

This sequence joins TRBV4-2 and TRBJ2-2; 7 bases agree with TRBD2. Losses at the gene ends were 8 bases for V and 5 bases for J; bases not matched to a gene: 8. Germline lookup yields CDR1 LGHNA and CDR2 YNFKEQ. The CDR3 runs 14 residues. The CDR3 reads CASGRDGNTGELFF. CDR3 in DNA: TGTGCCAGCGGGAGGGACGGGAATACCGGGGAGCTGTTTTTT.

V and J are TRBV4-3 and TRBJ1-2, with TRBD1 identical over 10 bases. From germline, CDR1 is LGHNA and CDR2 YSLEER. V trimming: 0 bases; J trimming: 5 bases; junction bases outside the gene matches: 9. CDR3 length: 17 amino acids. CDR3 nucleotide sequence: TGCGCCAGCAGCCAAGATCGGACAGGGGGATTACAGTATGGCTACACCTTC. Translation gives CASSQDRTGGLQYGYTF.

CDR3 nucleotide sequence: TGTGCCACCAGAGGGACAGGGGACAATCAGCCCCAGCATTTT. Translated: CATRGTGDNQPQHF. V and J are TRBV24-1 and TRBJ1-5; 10 nucleotides align to TRBD1. Germline trimming cut 7 bases from V and 3 bases from J; bases unmatched to any gene: 2. The CDR3 totals 14 residues. CDR1 is KGHDR, CDR2 SFDVKD, per germline.

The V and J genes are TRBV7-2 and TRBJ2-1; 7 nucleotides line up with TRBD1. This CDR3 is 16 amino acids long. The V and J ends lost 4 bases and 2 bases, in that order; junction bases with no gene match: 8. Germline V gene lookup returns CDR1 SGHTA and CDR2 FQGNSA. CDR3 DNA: TGTGCCAGCAGCTCGCACCCGGGACAGACCTACAATGAGCAGTTCTTC. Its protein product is CASSSHPGQTYNEQFF.

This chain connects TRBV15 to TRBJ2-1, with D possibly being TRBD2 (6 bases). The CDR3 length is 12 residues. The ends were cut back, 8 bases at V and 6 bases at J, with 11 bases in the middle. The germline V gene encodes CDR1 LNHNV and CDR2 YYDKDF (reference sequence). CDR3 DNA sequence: TGTGCCACCGGGATAGCGGCCAATGAGCAGTTCTTC. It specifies CATGIAANEQFF.

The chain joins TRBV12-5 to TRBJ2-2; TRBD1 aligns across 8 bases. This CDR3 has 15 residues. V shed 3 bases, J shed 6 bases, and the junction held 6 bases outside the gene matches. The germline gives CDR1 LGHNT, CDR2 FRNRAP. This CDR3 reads CASGLDRGLSGELFF. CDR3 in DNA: TGTGCTAGTGGTTTAGACAGGGGTTTATCCGGGGAGCTGTTTTTT. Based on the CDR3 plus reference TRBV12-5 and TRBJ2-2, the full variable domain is DARVTQTPRHKVTEMGQEVTMRCQPILGHNTVFWYRQTMMQGLELLAYFRNRAPLDDSGMPKDRFSAEMPDATLATLKIQPSEPRDSAVYFCASGLDRGLSGELFFGEGSRLTVL.

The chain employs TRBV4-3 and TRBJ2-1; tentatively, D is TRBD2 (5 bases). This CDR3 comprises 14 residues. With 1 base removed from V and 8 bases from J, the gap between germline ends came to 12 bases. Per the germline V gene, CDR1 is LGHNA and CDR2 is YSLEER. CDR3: CASSQGRAPDEQFF. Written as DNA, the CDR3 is TGCGCCAGCAGCCAAGGGCGGGCCCCGGATGAGCAGTTCTTC.

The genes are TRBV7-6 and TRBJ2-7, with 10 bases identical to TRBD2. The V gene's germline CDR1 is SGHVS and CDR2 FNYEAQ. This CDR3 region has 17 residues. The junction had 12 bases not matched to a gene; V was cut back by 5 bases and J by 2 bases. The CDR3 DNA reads TGTGCCAGCAGCGGAAAACAGGGTCTAGCGGGGGCCTACGAGCAGTACTTC. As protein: CASSGKQGLAGAYEQYF.

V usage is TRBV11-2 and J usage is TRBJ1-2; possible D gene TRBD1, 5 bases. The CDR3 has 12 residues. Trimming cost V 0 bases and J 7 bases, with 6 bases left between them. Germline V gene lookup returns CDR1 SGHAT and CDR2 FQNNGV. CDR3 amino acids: CASSLEGGGYTF. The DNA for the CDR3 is TGTGCCAGCAGCTTAGAGGGGGGTGGCTACACCTTC.

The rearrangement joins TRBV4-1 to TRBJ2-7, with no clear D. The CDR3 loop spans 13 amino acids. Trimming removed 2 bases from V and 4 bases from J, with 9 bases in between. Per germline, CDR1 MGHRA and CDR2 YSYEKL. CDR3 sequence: CASSQPGPYEQYF. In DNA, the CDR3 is TGCGCCAGCAGCCAACCGGGTCCTTACGAGCAGTACTTC.

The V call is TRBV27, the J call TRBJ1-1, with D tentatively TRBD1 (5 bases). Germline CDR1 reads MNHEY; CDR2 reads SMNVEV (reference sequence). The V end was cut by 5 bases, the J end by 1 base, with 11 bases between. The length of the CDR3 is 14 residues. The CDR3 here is CASSEVGGNTEAFF. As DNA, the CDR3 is TGTGCCAGCAGTGAGGTGGGGGGGAACACTGAAGCTTTCTTT.

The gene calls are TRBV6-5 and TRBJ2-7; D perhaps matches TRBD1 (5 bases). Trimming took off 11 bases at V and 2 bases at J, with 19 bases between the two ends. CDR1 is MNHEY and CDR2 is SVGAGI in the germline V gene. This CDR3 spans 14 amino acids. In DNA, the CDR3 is TGTGCCGGAGCAAAACCGGACATAACCTACGAGCAGTACTTC. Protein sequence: CAGAKPDITYEQYF.

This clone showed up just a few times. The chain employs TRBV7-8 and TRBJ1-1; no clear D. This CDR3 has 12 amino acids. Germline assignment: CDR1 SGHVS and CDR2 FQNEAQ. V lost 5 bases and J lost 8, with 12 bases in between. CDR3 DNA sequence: TGTGCCAGCAGCCCCACAACGGGGGAAGCTTTCTTT. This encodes CASSPTTGEAFF.

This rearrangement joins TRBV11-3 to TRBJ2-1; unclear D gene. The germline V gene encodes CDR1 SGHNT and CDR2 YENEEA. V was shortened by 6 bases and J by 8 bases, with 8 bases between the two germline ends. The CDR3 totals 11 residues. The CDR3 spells CASSSSDEQFF. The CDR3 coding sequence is TGTGCCAGCAGTTCCTCAGATGAGCAGTTCTTC. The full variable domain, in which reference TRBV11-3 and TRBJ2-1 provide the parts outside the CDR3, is EAGVVQSPRYKIIEKKQPVAFWCNPISGHNTLYWYLQNLGQGPELLIRYENEEAVDDSQLPKDRFSAERLKGVDSTLKIQPAELGDSAVYLCASSSSDEQFFGPGTRLTVL.

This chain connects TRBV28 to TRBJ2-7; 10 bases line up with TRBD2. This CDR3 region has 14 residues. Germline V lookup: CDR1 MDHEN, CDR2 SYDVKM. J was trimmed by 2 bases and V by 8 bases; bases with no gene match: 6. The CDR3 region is CASGVLAGAYEQYF. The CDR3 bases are TGTGCCAGCGGGGTGCTAGCGGGAGCCTACGAGCAGTACTTC.